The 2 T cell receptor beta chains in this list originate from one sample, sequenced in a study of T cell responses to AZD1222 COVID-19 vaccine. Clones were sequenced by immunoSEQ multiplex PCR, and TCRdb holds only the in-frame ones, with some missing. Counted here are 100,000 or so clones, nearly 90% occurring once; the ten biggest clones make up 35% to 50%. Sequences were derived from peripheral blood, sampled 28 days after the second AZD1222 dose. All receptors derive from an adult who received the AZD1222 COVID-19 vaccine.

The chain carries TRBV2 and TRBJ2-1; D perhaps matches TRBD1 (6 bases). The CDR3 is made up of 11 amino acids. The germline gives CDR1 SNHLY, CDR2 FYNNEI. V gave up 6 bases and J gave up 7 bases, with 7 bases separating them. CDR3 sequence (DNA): TGTGCCAGCAGGGGGGCAAATGAGCAGTTCTTC. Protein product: CASRGANEQFF.

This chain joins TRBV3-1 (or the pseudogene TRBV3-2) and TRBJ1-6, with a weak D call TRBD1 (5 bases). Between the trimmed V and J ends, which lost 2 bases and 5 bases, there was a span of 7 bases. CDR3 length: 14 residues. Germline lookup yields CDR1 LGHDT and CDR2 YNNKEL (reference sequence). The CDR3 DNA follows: TGTGCCAGCAGCCAAACGGGGGATAATTCACCCCTCCACTTT. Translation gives CASSQTGDNSPLHF.